These T cell receptor beta chains were read from a single sample in a study of beta chain features in type 1 diabetes. The data were produced by immunoSEQ multiplex PCR, yet TCRdb's version contains in-frame clones alone and is incomplete. The table records 300,000 to 350,000 clones, 20% of them present only once. What was sequenced was naive CD4+ T cells from blood. The receptors here all came from a woman younger than 35 in good health. Both conserved end residues are trimmed from each CDR3. Fields, in order: CDR3 protein, J gene, CDR3 length, V gene, clone size, D gene. D genes are given only for firm matches. Rows may omit the clone size; those that give it use once, few, many or a size class.

CDR3 protein: ASSPVGAGVIYEQY
J gene: TRBJ2-7
CDR3 length: 14
V gene: TRBV4-3
clone size: -
D gene: TRBD2

CDR3 protein: ASSLAGMSTDTQY
J gene: TRBJ2-3
CDR3 length: 13
V gene: TRBV6-5
clone size: few
D gene: TRBD2

CDR3 protein: ASSFSGNGDEQF
J gene: TRBJ2-1
CDR3 length: 12
V gene: TRBV11-3
clone size: -
D gene: TRBD2

CDR3 protein: ASSVTLIPQGLDYGYT
J gene: TRBJ1-2
CDR3 length: 16
V gene: TRBV9
clone size: -
D gene: -

CDR3 protein: ASSPFSGRALEQY
J gene: TRBJ2-7
CDR3 length: 13
V gene: TRBV7-9
clone size: -
D gene: TRBD2

CDR3 protein: ASSGGRPYEQY
J gene: TRBJ2-7
CDR3 length: 11
V gene: TRBV19
clone size: few
D gene: -

CDR3 protein: AWTPGGSGNTIY
J gene: TRBJ1-3
CDR3 length: 12
V gene: TRBV30
clone size: -
D gene: -

CDR3 protein: ASSLDRTGEETQY
J gene: TRBJ2-5
CDR3 length: 13
V gene: TRBV11-2
clone size: few
D gene: TRBD1

CDR3 protein: ASSAQGAGGYT
J gene: TRBJ1-2
CDR3 length: 11
V gene: TRBV25-1
clone size: few
D gene: -

CDR3 protein: ASSQAWDYTTGELF
J gene: TRBJ2-2
CDR3 length: 14
V gene: TRBV4-1
clone size: -
D gene: TRBD2

CDR3 protein: ASSRFATASTDTQY
J gene: TRBJ2-3
CDR3 length: 14
V gene: TRBV5-4
clone size: -
D gene: -

CDR3 protein: ASSLVGEAYNEQF
J gene: TRBJ2-1
CDR3 length: 13
V gene: TRBV7-6
clone size: few
D gene: -

CDR3 protein: ASTGTGMYGYT
J gene: TRBJ1-2
CDR3 length: 11
V gene: TRBV7-9
clone size: -
D gene: TRBD1

CDR3 protein: ASSSQQLYRGNTEAF
J gene: TRBJ1-1
CDR3 length: 15
V gene: TRBV7-9
clone size: -
D gene: TRBD1

CDR3 protein: ASSQGGLAGYNEQF
J gene: TRBJ2-1
CDR3 length: 14
V gene: TRBV4-2
clone size: few
D gene: TRBD2

CDR3 protein: ASGPSGTGSYEQY
J gene: TRBJ2-7
CDR3 length: 13
V gene: TRBV4-2
clone size: -
D gene: TRBD1

CDR3 protein: ASSRGGNTEAF
J gene: TRBJ1-1
CDR3 length: 11
V gene: TRBV7-9
clone size: -
D gene: -

CDR3 protein: ASSLPGGRNTQY
J gene: TRBJ2-3
CDR3 length: 12
V gene: TRBV7-3
clone size: -
D gene: TRBD2

CDR3 protein: ASSYSLAGGYEQY
J gene: TRBJ2-7
CDR3 length: 13
V gene: TRBV6-6
clone size: few
D gene: TRBD2

CDR3 protein: ASEVTGMRETQY
J gene: TRBJ2-5
CDR3 length: 12
V gene: TRBV27
clone size: few
D gene: TRBD1

CDR3 protein: ASSRDSSSGANVLT
J gene: TRBJ2-6
CDR3 length: 14
V gene: TRBV7-3
clone size: few
D gene: TRBD1

CDR3 protein: ASSGGDRPSYEQY
J gene: TRBJ2-7
CDR3 length: 13
V gene: TRBV5-4
clone size: -
D gene: -

CDR3 protein: ASSIRPRGDTIY
J gene: TRBJ1-3
CDR3 length: 12
V gene: TRBV19
clone size: few
D gene: -

CDR3 protein: ASSPGTGGGQPQH
J gene: TRBJ1-5
CDR3 length: 13
V gene: TRBV5-1
clone size: few
D gene: TRBD1

CDR3 protein: ASGTQGTEAF
J gene: TRBJ1-1
CDR3 length: 10
V gene: TRBV12-5
clone size: -
D gene: -

CDR3 protein: ASSDRDREV
J gene: TRBJ2-7
CDR3 length: 9
V gene: TRBV5-1
clone size: -
D gene: TRBD1

CDR3 protein: ASSPSGNYGYT
J gene: TRBJ1-2
CDR3 length: 11
V gene: TRBV2
clone size: -
D gene: -

CDR3 protein: AWSVLGRGGGYT
J gene: TRBJ1-2
CDR3 length: 12
V gene: TRBV30
clone size: few
D gene: -

CDR3 protein: ASSRTVGKDTQY
J gene: TRBJ2-3
CDR3 length: 12
V gene: TRBV7-2
clone size: few
D gene: -

CDR3 protein: ASSLEPPKGTIGNTIY
J gene: TRBJ1-3
CDR3 length: 16
V gene: TRBV4-1
clone size: -
D gene: -

CDR3 protein: ATSKRTGAPHEQY
J gene: TRBJ2-7
CDR3 length: 13
V gene: TRBV15
clone size: few
D gene: TRBD1

CDR3 protein: ASSLLLTGSGNTIY
J gene: TRBJ1-3
CDR3 length: 14
V gene: TRBV7-9
clone size: -
D gene: -

CDR3 protein: ASSQDPALAGEETQY
J gene: TRBJ2-5
CDR3 length: 15
V gene: TRBV4-2
clone size: -
D gene: TRBD2

CDR3 protein: ASSRQGQPSTDTQY
J gene: TRBJ2-3
CDR3 length: 14
V gene: TRBV4-3
clone size: -
D gene: TRBD1

CDR3 protein: ASSSGQWNSPLH
J gene: TRBJ1-6
CDR3 length: 12
V gene: TRBV19
clone size: few
D gene: -

CDR3 protein: AWSITPDTEAF
J gene: TRBJ1-1
CDR3 length: 11
V gene: TRBV30
clone size: -
D gene: -

CDR3 protein: ASSEVGYEQY
J gene: TRBJ2-7
CDR3 length: 10
V gene: TRBV7-9
clone size: few
D gene: -

CDR3 protein: ASSFGQIGREQY
J gene: TRBJ2-7
CDR3 length: 12
V gene: TRBV11-2
clone size: -
D gene: -

CDR3 protein: AWRPPGTAGNTIY
J gene: TRBJ1-3
CDR3 length: 13
V gene: TRBV30
clone size: -
D gene: TRBD1

CDR3 protein: ASSFRLAGMGETQY
J gene: TRBJ2-5
CDR3 length: 14
V gene: TRBV7-2
clone size: -
D gene: TRBD2

CDR3 protein: ASSWLAGEGENEQF
J gene: TRBJ2-1
CDR3 length: 14
V gene: TRBV5-1
clone size: few
D gene: TRBD2

CDR3 protein: AWGKQGADGYT
J gene: TRBJ1-2
CDR3 length: 11
V gene: TRBV30
clone size: -
D gene: TRBD1

CDR3 protein: ASSLQQGPETQY
J gene: TRBJ2-5
CDR3 length: 12
V gene: TRBV7-2
clone size: few
D gene: -

CDR3 protein: AWSRGYSSYEQY
J gene: TRBJ2-7
CDR3 length: 12
V gene: TRBV30
clone size: few
D gene: -

CDR3 protein: ASSLLGQETQY
J gene: TRBJ2-5
CDR3 length: 11
V gene: TRBV7-9
clone size: -
D gene: -

CDR3 protein: ASSRAGVNTEAF
J gene: TRBJ1-1
CDR3 length: 12
V gene: TRBV9
clone size: few
D gene: -

CDR3 protein: SVEEVQGLGPQH
J gene: TRBJ1-5
CDR3 length: 12
V gene: TRBV29-1
clone size: few
D gene: -

CDR3 protein: AWSVGQGYEQY
J gene: TRBJ2-7
CDR3 length: 11
V gene: TRBV30
clone size: -
D gene: TRBD1

CDR3 protein: ASSLGVITGEQY
J gene: TRBJ2-7
CDR3 length: 12
V gene: TRBV11-1
clone size: few
D gene: -

CDR3 protein: ASKVGPVGANTEAF
J gene: TRBJ1-1
CDR3 length: 14
V gene: TRBV19
clone size: -
D gene: -

CDR3 protein: ASSSRDRGWGRNTEAF
J gene: TRBJ1-1
CDR3 length: 16
V gene: TRBV11-2
clone size: few
D gene: TRBD1

CDR3 protein: ASRRDRLLNTEAF
J gene: TRBJ1-1
CDR3 length: 13
V gene: TRBV7-9
clone size: -
D gene: TRBD1

CDR3 protein: ASSPQFDRGGGYT
J gene: TRBJ1-2
CDR3 length: 13
V gene: TRBV27
clone size: -
D gene: TRBD1

CDR3 protein: SVCEGSNEKLF
J gene: TRBJ1-4
CDR3 length: 11
V gene: TRBV29-1
clone size: few
D gene: -

CDR3 protein: ASSSREETQY
J gene: TRBJ2-5
CDR3 length: 10
V gene: TRBV7-2
clone size: -
D gene: -

CDR3 protein: ASSERGETQY
J gene: TRBJ2-5
CDR3 length: 10
V gene: TRBV2
clone size: -
D gene: -

CDR3 protein: ASSLAQGQGENTEAF
J gene: TRBJ1-1
CDR3 length: 15
V gene: TRBV7-2
clone size: -
D gene: TRBD1

CDR3 protein: ASSQGAVDETQY
J gene: TRBJ2-5
CDR3 length: 12
V gene: TRBV23-1
clone size: few
D gene: -

CDR3 protein: ASSFVTGAEETQY
J gene: TRBJ2-5
CDR3 length: 13
V gene: TRBV5-1
clone size: few
D gene: TRBD1

CDR3 protein: ASSLGDSIYEQY
J gene: TRBJ2-7
CDR3 length: 12
V gene: TRBV27
clone size: -
D gene: TRBD1